Listed here are 20 T cell receptor beta chains from one sample, sequenced in a study of preoperative IRX-2 immunotherapy in early breast cancer. Indicated treatment: preoperative locoregional IRX-2 cytokine immunotherapy. Sequenced by immunoSEQ multiplex PCR; TCRdb stores in-frame clones only, minus some. This table has around 62,000 clones, roughly 95% appearing once. Sample acquisition took place from a patient treated with IRX-2 immunotherapy. Receptors originate from a human donor with breast cancer.

The chain carries TRBV27 and TRBJ2-1, with 8 nucleotides matching TRBD2. This CDR3 spans 15 amino acids. Germline CDR1 is MNHEY and CDR2 is SMNVEV (reference sequence). After removal of 4 bases from V and 8 bases from J, the junction contained 10 bases not matched to a gene. The CDR3 region has the DNA TGTGCCAGCAGTTCCAGCGGGAGCATCATCGATGAGCAGTTCTTC. It encodes CASSSSGSIIDEQFF.

The gene calls are TRBV2 and TRBJ1-4; 7 bases align to TRBD1. V was clipped by 8 bases and J by 2 bases; unmatched bases: 8. CDR3 length: 15 residues. The germline V gene has CDR1 SNHLY and CDR2 FYNNEI. The CDR3 region has the DNA TGTGCCAGCTTTAGGGACAGAGGTACTAATGAAAAACTGTTTTTT. It specifies CASFRDRGTNEKLFF.

The V and J genes are TRBV6-1 and TRBJ2-2; TRBD1 matches 9 bases. The CDR3 is made up of 14 amino acids. The V segment lost 5 bases and the J segment 6 bases; nucleotides outside the gene matches: 4. CDR1 is MNHNS and CDR2 is SASEGT in the germline V gene. In nucleotides, the CDR3 is TGTGCCAGCAGTCGGGACAGGGTGTCCGGGGAGCTGTTTTTT. It translates to CASSRDRVSGELFF.

V gene TRBV28 combines with J gene TRBJ1-2; 8 bases match TRBD1. Germline V lookup: CDR1 MDHEN, CDR2 SYDVKM. V lost 0 bases and J lost 4; bases outside the gene matches: 4. The CDR3 spans 15 residues. CDR3 nucleotide sequence: TGTGCCAGCAGTTTATGGCAGGGGGCAGGCTATGGCTACACCTTC. It yields the protein CASSLWQGAGYGYTF.

The V and J genes are TRBV2 and TRBJ1-6; D may be TRBD1 (6 bases). Germline CDR1 is SNHLY and CDR2 is FYNNEI. V lost 5 bases, J lost 7 bases, and 12 bases lay in between. CDR3 length equals 14 residues. Written as DNA, the CDR3 is TGTGCCAGCAGTCGGACAGTGTCCAATTCACCCCTCCACTTT. As protein: CASSRTVSNSPLHF.

This clone was observed once. As DNA, the CDR3 is TGTGCCAGCAACAAACAGGGACCCACAGATACGCAGTATTTT. The encoded protein is CASNKQGPTDTQYF. The genes are TRBV28 and TRBJ2-3; TRBD1 might be the D (6 bases). From germline, CDR1 is MDHEN and CDR2 SYDVKM. This CDR3 region has 14 residues. V gave up 7 bases and J gave up 2 bases, with 13 bases separating them. The whole variable domain, remainder taken from reference TRBV28 and TRBJ2-3, is DVKVTQSSRYLVKRTGEKVFLECVQDMDHENMFWYRQDPGLGLRLIYFSYDVKMKEKGDIPEGYSVSREKKERFSLILESASTNQTSMYLCASNKQGPTDTQYFGPGTRLTVL.

With respect to this clone: The same CDR3 also results from other DNA sequences found in this sample. The chain is built from TRBV27 and TRBJ1-2; TRBD1 agrees at 7 bases. With 3 bases clipped from V and 9 bases from J, the junction kept 10 bases outside the gene matches. The CDR3 has 14 residues. The germline V gene has CDR1 MNHEY and CDR2 SMNVEV (reference sequence). The CDR3 spells CASSFNRDRNSYTF. DNA for the CDR3: TGTGCCAGCAGTTTCAACCGGGACAGAAATAGCTACACCTTC.

V and J are TRBV5-1 and TRBJ1-3; D unresolved. Germline lookup yields CDR1 SGHRS and CDR2 YFSETQ. Trimming took off 4 bases at V and 0 bases at J, with 11 bases between the two ends. This CDR3 contains 15 residues. CDR3: CASSPDPGSGNTIYF. CDR3 nucleotides: TGCGCCAGCAGCCCCGATCCGGGCTCTGGAAACACCATATATTTT. The complete variable domain, with remaining parts taken from reference TRBV5-1 and TRBJ1-3, reads KAGVTQTPRYLIKTRGQQVTLSCSPISGHRSVSWYQQTPGQGLQFLFEYFSETQRNKGNFPGRFSGRQFSNSRSEMNVSTLELGDSALYLCASSPDPGSGNTIYFGEGSWLTVV.

This clone was observed a single time. The CDR3 sequence: CASSLNRGLYNEQFF. For the CDR3, the DNA is TGTGCCAGCAGCCTCAACAGGGGGCTCTACAATGAGCAGTTCTTC. The V call is TRBV27, the J call TRBJ2-1; 9 bases are a match to TRBD1. The CDR3 spans 15 residues. CDR1 is MNHEY and CDR2 is SMNVEV in the germline V gene (reference sequence). Trimming cost V 6 bases and J 3 bases; bases outside gene matches: 6.

This chain joins TRBV27 and TRBJ1-2; D is unclear. CDR3 length: 15 amino acids. The ends were cut back, 3 bases at V and 2 bases at J, with 13 bases in the middle. Germline V lookup: CDR1 MNHEY, CDR2 SMNVEV (reference sequence). The CDR3 nucleotides read TGTGCCAGCAGTTTTATCGGGCGCTCGAACTATGGCTACACCTTC. This translates into CASSFIGRSNYGYTF.

J is TRBJ1-2 and V is TRBV7-9; 7 positions agree with TRBD1. Trimming took 4 bases from V and 8 from J; bases not matched to a gene: 13. This CDR3 region has 15 residues. Germline loops: CDR1 SEHNR, CDR2 FQNEAQ (reference sequence). CDR3 residues: CASSWVKAQGGGYTF. DNA of the CDR3: TGTGCCAGCAGCTGGGTCAAGGCTCAGGGGGGAGGCTACACCTTC.

The chain recombines TRBV28 with TRBJ1-4, with D unclear. The germline gives CDR1 MDHEN, CDR2 SYDVKM. V was shortened by 6 bases and J by 8 bases, with 10 bases between the two germline ends. CDR3 length equals 12 residues. The CDR3 region is CASSLGWEKLFF. The CDR3 nucleotides read TGTGCCAGCAGCCTCGGTTGGGAAAAACTGTTTTTT.

The rearrangement uses TRBV7-8 and TRBJ1-1; D remains ambiguous. With 2 bases removed from V and 11 bases from J, the gap between germline ends came to 12 bases. The CDR3 spans 12 residues. The germline V gene has CDR1 SGHVS and CDR2 FQNEAQ. CDR3 loop: CASSLNPEWAFF. CDR3 nucleotides: TGTGCCAGCAGCTTAAACCCTGAATGGGCTTTCTTT.

V usage is TRBV9 and J usage is TRBJ2-5; D remains unclear. Per the germline V gene, CDR1 is SGDLS and CDR2 is YYNGEE. Trimming stripped 1 base from V and 2 bases from J, with 9 bases between. CDR3 size: 14 residues. CDR3 sequence (DNA): TGTGCCAGCAGCGTACCGGGTCTTCAAGAGACCCAGTACTTC. Its protein is CASSVPGLQETQYF. Complete variable domain (other parts from reference TRBV9 and TRBJ2-5): DSGVTQTPKHLITATGQRVTLRCSPRSGDLSVYWYQQSLDQGLQFLIQYYNGEERAKGNILERFSAQQFPDLHSELNLSSLELGDSALYFCASSVPGLQETQYFGPGTRLLVL.

The V gene is TRBV13, the J gene TRBJ2-7; D is undetermined. V lost 1 base to trimming and J lost 3 bases, with 7 bases between them. The CDR3 sequence is 13 residues long. The germline V gene has CDR1 PRHDT and CDR2 FYEKMQ (reference sequence). The CDR3 sequence is CASSLALGYEQYF. CDR3 in DNA: TGTGCCAGCAGCTTAGCGCTTGGCTACGAGCAGTACTTC.

The chain has TRBV4-2 and TRBJ2-4, with TRBD2 as a possible D gene (6 bases). Trimming removed 1 base at V and 5 bases at J, with 12 bases between. In germline, CDR1 is LGHNA, CDR2 YNFKEQ. This CDR3 contains 15 residues. CDR3 in DNA: TGTGCCAGCAGCCAAGGGTCGGACTATCAAAACATTCAGTACTTC. It encodes CASSQGSDYQNIQYF.

The V and J genes are TRBV6-1 and TRBJ2-4; either TRBD1 or TRBD2 may fit D (5 bases each). The germline gives CDR1 MNHNS, CDR2 SASEGT. The CDR3 loop spans 15 amino acids. V shed 6 bases and J shed 0 bases, with 12 bases lying between them. The CDR3: CASSRDLLAKNIQYF. For the CDR3, the DNA is TGTGCCAGCAGCCGGGACCTACTAGCCAAAAACATTCAGTACTTC.

Points on this clone: At one boundary the junction diverges from the germline segment, which might be a read error. The chain joins TRBV6-6 to TRBJ2-6, with TRBD2 as a possible D gene (6 bases). CDR3 length: 16 residues. CDR1 MNHNY and CDR2 SVGAGI come from the germline V gene (reference sequence). CDR3 sequence reads: CASSPIGSSGANVRTF. The CDR3 DNA is TGTGCCAGCAGCCCTATCGGGAGCTCTGGGGCCAACGTCCGGACTTTC.

In DNA form, the CDR3 reads TGTGCCAGCAGTCCAGGGGGCTGGATGGGCAATGAGCAGTTCTTC. Encoded protein: CASSPGGWMGNEQFF. V and J are TRBV5-8 and TRBJ2-1, with 8 nucleotides matching TRBD1. The trim removed 5 bases at V and 6 bases at J, leaving 10 bases unmatched. Looked up from germline, CDR1 is SGHTS and CDR2 is YDEGEE. This CDR3 has 15 amino acids. The full variable domain, in which reference TRBV5-8 and TRBJ2-1 provide the parts outside the CDR3, is EAGVTQSPTHLIKTRGQQATLRCSPISGHTSVYWYQQALGLGLQFLLWYDEGEERNRGNFPPRFSGRQFPNYSSELNVNALELEDSALYLCASSPGGWMGNEQFFGPGTRLTVL.

The chain recombines TRBV2 with TRBJ1-6; 7 bases are shared with TRBD1. This CDR3 is built from 15 residues. After removal of 6 bases from V and 6 bases from J, the junction contained 8 bases not matched to a gene. Germline assignment: CDR1 SNHLY and CDR2 FYNNEI. The CDR3 DNA reads TGTGCCAGCAGCCCATCGACAGGGAGTAATTCACCCCTCCACTTT. Its translation: CASSPSTGSNSPLHF.